Below, 12 T cell receptor beta chains from the same sample are listed, as sequenced in a study of shared clonotypes between healthy human individuals. Only CD45RO-negative cells positively selected for CCR7 counted as naive CD8 cells, so terminally differentiated effector memory CD45RA+ cells were excluded. Only in-frame clones appear in the TCRdb table, and some are missing; sequencing was by immunoSEQ multiplex PCR. This sample has about 750,000 clones, with almost 95% found just once. Sequences were obtained from naive CD8+ T cells sorted from blood. All receptors derive from a man aged 25-40 years in good health.

This clone appeared a single time. This chain links TRBV10-2 with TRBJ2-1, with 7 bases lining up with TRBD2. This CDR3 has 17 amino acids. The V gene's germline CDR1 is WSHSY and CDR2 SAAADI. V lost 2 bases to trimming and J lost 7 bases; unmatched junction nucleotides: 14. The CDR3 DNA sequence: TGCGCCAGCAGTGAGGGGTATTGGGCGGGAGCAGGGAATGAGCAGTTCTTC. It encodes CASSEGYWAGAGNEQFF.

This clone was seen once. CDR3 sequence (DNA): TGTGCCAGCGCGGAGGCCACCGGCGATGAGCAGTTCTTC. Its protein is CASAEATGDEQFF. This chain joins TRBV2 and TRBJ2-1; a weak D match, TRBD2 (5 bases). Trimming removed 8 bases from V and 8 bases from J, with 16 bases in between. Germline V gene sequence: CDR1 SNHLY, CDR2 FYNNEI. The CDR3 is made up of 13 amino acids.

On this clone: At one boundary the junction diverges from the germline segment, which might be a read error. The V gene is TRBV7-7, the J gene TRBJ2-5; 8 positions match TRBD2. This CDR3 is 15 amino acids long. Germline V CDR1 and CDR2: SSHAT, FNYEAQ (reference sequence). The CDR3 coding sequence is TGTGCTAGCAGCTTGGAGACTAGCGCACAAGAGACCCAGTACTTC. Protein: CASSLETSAQETQYF.

In its sample, this clone was seen once. The V and J genes are TRBV7-9 and TRBJ2-3, with 10 bases matching TRBD1. The germline V gene encodes CDR1 SEHNR and CDR2 FQNEAQ (reference sequence). With V trimmed by 5 bases and J by 4 bases, 6 bases remained unmatched. The CDR3 totals 15 residues. CDR3 in amino acids: CASSKPGTGADTQYF. The CDR3 coding sequence is TGTGCCAGCAGCAAACCCGGGACAGGGGCAGATACGCAGTATTTT.

This clone was seen just once. The gene calls are TRBV28 and TRBJ2-1; D uncertain. CDR1 MDHEN and CDR2 SYDVKM come from the germline V gene. Trimming left V 6 bases short and J 3 bases short, with 18 bases between. The CDR3 spans 16 residues. The CDR3 DNA sequence: TGTGCCAGCAGGAGTAACATAGGGTTGGACTACAATGAGCAGTTCTTC. This sequence encodes CASRSNIGLDYNEQFF.

This clone was found once. The chain is built from TRBV29-1 and TRBJ2-7, with 7 bases aligning to TRBD2. Germline V lookup: CDR1 SQVTM, CDR2 ANQGSEA. The trim removed 5 bases at V and 4 bases at J, leaving 11 bases unmatched. The CDR3 extends over 14 amino acids. CDR3 coding DNA: TGCAGCGTTACTCGCGGGAGTACGGAATACGAGCAGTACTTC. Protein: CSVTRGSTEYEQYF.

The rearrangement links TRBV16 to TRBJ2-1; no reliable D call. Germline lookup yields CDR1 KGHSY and CDR2 FQNENV. The CDR3 loop spans 13 amino acids. Trimming shortened V by 1 base and J by 10 bases, and 11 bases separated the two germline ends. The CDR3, as DNA: TGTGCCAGCAGCCAATGGGTGTCTACCGAGCAGTTCTTC. This sequence encodes CASSQWVSTEQFF.

The chain joins TRBV5-4 to TRBJ1-5; 7 nucleotides line up with TRBD1. The CDR3 totals 16 residues. CDR1 SGHNT and CDR2 YYREEE come from the germline V gene (reference sequence). The trim removed 1 base at V and 9 bases at J, leaving 13 bases unmatched. CDR3 bases: TGTGCCAGCAGCTTGTTTTTCGGGACAGCATGGGGGCCCCAGCATTTT. Residues: CASSLFFGTAWGPQHF.

V and J are TRBV28 and TRBJ2-7; D is undetermined. This CDR3 contains 18 residues. Germline CDR1 reads MDHEN; CDR2 reads SYDVKM. Trimming left V 4 bases short and J 4 bases short, with 26 bases between. CDR3 amino acids: CASSSIVYSEDLPYEQYF. The CDR3, as DNA: TGTGCCAGCAGTTCCATTGTGTATTCGGAAGATCTCCCTTACGAGCAGTACTTC.

V gene TRBV20-1 combines with J gene TRBJ2-1, with D perhaps matching TRBD1 (5 bases). The CDR3 has 11 residues. Germline CDR1 is DFQATT and CDR2 is SNEGSKA (reference sequence). V lost 6 bases and J lost 8, with 11 bases in between. CDR3 sequence (DNA): TGCAGTGCAAGCGACAGTTATGAGCAGTTCTTC. It codes for CSASDSYEQFF.

The V and J genes are TRBV27 and TRBJ2-2; 9 bases line up with TRBD1. Germline assignment: CDR1 MNHEY and CDR2 SMNVEV (reference sequence). Trimming removed 3 bases from V and 7 bases from J; junction bases left unmatched: 3. This CDR3 has 14 residues. The CDR3 DNA follows: TGTGCCAGCAGTTTTCGGGACAGGGACGGGGAGCTGTTTTTT. Amino acid sequence: CASSFRDRDGELFF.

The CDR3: CASTVADEQYF. Written as DNA, the CDR3 is TGCGCCAGTACGGTTGCGGACGAGCAGTACTTC. The chain joins TRBV10-2 to TRBJ2-7; D is uncertain. This CDR3 has 11 residues. V was shortened by 9 bases and J by 5 bases, with 11 bases between the two germline ends. CDR1 WSHSY and CDR2 SAAADI come from the germline V gene.